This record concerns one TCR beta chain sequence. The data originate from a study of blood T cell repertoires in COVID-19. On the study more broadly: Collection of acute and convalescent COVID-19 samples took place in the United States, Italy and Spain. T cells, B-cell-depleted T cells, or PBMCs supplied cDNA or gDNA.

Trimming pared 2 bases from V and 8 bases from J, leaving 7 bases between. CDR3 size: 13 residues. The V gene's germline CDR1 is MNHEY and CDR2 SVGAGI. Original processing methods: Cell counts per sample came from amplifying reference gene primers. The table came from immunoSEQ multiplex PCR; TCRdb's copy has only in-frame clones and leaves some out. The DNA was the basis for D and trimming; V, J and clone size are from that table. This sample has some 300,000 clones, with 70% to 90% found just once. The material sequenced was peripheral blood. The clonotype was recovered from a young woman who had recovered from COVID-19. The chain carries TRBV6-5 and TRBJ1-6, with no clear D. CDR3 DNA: TGTGCCAGCAGTTACGGCGGGTATTCACCCCTCCACTTT. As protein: CASSYGGYSPLHF.